These T cell receptor beta chains were read from a single sample in a study of T-cell reconstitution after alpha-beta-depleted transplantation in children. In TCRdb, the PCR reads were re-called with MiXCR into one record per CDR3 protein. The table includes around 450,000 distinct CDR3 sequences, 15% to 20% detected once. Material: PBMCs, mostly from graft donor cells, obtained 360 days after TCRalphabeta/CD19-depleted stem cell transplant. The source is a boy less than two years old who had a stem cell transplant for Wiskott-Aldrich syndrome, so the T cells may come from the graft donor. The CDR3 runs from the conserved cysteine through the conserved F or W. A D gene is named only where the DNA matches it firmly. Size tells how often a clone was seen (once, few, many) or the class of an expanded clone, and some rows leave it out.

V: TRBV3-1; size: -; J: TRBJ2-7; length: 14; D: TRBD1; CDR3: CASTMTGSSYEQYF; DNA: TGTGCCAGCACCATGACAGGGTCCTCCTACGAGCAGTACTTC
V: TRBV7-8; size: few; J: TRBJ1-5; length: 16; D: -; CDR3: CASSLPSAGVNQPQHF; DNA: TGTGCCAGCAGCTTACCCAGCGCTGGGGTTAATCAGCCCCAGCATTTT
V: TRBV7-2; size: -; J: TRBJ2-3; length: 15; D: -; CDR3: CASSLGAGTQGTQYF; DNA: TGTGCCAGCAGCTTAGGGGCCGGGACCCAGGGCACGCAGTATTTT
V: TRBV6-5; size: -; J: TRBJ1-2; length: 14; D: -; CDR3: CASSYLTGTDGYTF; DNA: TGTGCCAGCAGTTACTTAACAGGGACGGATGGCTACACCTTC
V: TRBV12-3/TRBV12-4; size: -; J: TRBJ1-6; length: 12; D: -; CDR3: CASSLRLPPLHF; DNA: TGTGCCAGCAGTTTAAGGTTGCCACCCCTCCACTTT
V: TRBV4-1; size: -; J: TRBJ2-4; length: 19; D: -; CDR3: CASSHRIGSRGGQSGIQYF; DNA: TGCGCCAGCAGCCATCGCATTGGGTCGAGGGGGGGCCAGTCCGGCATTCAGTACTTC
V: TRBV28; size: -; J: TRBJ2-7; length: 15; D: TRBD2; CDR3: CASSDSSGYSYEQYF; DNA: TGTGCCAGCAGCGACTCTAGCGGGTACTCCTACGAGCAGTACTTC
V: TRBV7-2; size: -; J: TRBJ2-7; length: 15; D: -; CDR3: CASSLGIAKLNEQYF; DNA: TGTGCCAGCAGCTTAGGAATAGCGAAGTTGAACGAGCAGTACTTC
V: TRBV20-1; size: few; J: TRBJ1-6; length: 15; D: -; CDR3: CSARSRVPYNSPLHF; DNA: TGCAGTGCTAGATCCAGGGTCCCCTATAATTCACCCCTCCACTTT
V: TRBV2; size: few; J: TRBJ2-1; length: 10; D: -; CDR3: CASRLGEQFF; DNA: TGTGCCAGTCGACTGGGTGAGCAGTTCTTC
V: TRBV18; size: -; J: TRBJ2-1; length: 14; D: TRBD1; CDR3: CASSPGDRENEQFF; DNA: TGTGCCAGCTCACCTGGGGACAGGGAAAATGAGCAGTTCTTC
V: TRBV29-1; size: many; J: TRBJ2-7; length: 14; D: TRBD1; CDR3: CSVARDSSSYEQYF; DNA: TGCAGCGTTGCCCGGGACAGTTCCTCCTACGAGCAGTACTTC
V: TRBV12-3/TRBV12-4; size: -; J: TRBJ2-1; length: 17; D: -; CDR3: CASSLYPRGSSYNEQFF; DNA: TGTGCCAGCAGTTTATACCCCAGGGGTAGCTCCTACAATGAGCAGTTCTTC
V: TRBV7-9; size: few; J: TRBJ2-4; length: 17; D: TRBD2; CDR3: CASSLRALAGDRDIQYF; DNA: TGTGCCAGCAGCTTAAGGGCTCTAGCGGGAGACAGGGACATTCAGTACTTC
V: TRBV7-9; size: few; J: TRBJ2-1; length: 16; D: TRBD2; CDR3: CASSVPPSGRRNEQFF; DNA: TGTGCCAGCAGCGTGCCCCCTAGCGGGAGGAGAAATGAGCAGTTCTTC
V: TRBV11-2; size: few; J: TRBJ1-6; length: 17; D: -; CDR3: CASSFRAGVTYNSPLHF; DNA: TGTGCCAGCAGCTTCCGCGCAGGGGTGACCTATAATTCACCCCTCCACTTT
V: TRBV7-8; size: -; J: TRBJ2-7; length: 17; D: -; CDR3: CASSLGSYRALTYEQYF; DNA: TGTGCCAGCAGCTTAGGGTCGTATCGGGCCCTAACCTACGAGCAGTACTTC
V: TRBV24-1; size: few; J: TRBJ1-4; length: 13; D: -; CDR3: CATSDPDDEKLFF; DNA: TGTGCCACCAGTGACCCAGACGATGAAAAACTGTTTTTT
V: TRBV7-2; size: -; J: TRBJ2-7; length: 14; D: TRBD1; CDR3: CASSLLGQGSEQYF; DNA: TGTGCCAGCAGCTTATTAGGACAGGGAAGCGAGCAGTACTTC
V: TRBV20-1; size: -; J: TRBJ2-7; length: 9; D: -; CDR3: CSATRNQYF; DNA: TGCAGTGCTACTCGAAACCAGTACTTC
V: TRBV5-1; size: -; J: TRBJ1-4; length: 15; D: TRBD1; CDR3: CASSIYRGRGEKLFF; DNA: TGCGCCAGCAGCATCTACAGGGGGCGCGGGGAAAAACTGTTTTTT
V: TRBV20-1; size: few; J: TRBJ2-4; length: 15; D: TRBD2; CDR3: CSARDIQRGKNIQYF; DNA: TGCAGTGCTAGAGATATACAGCGGGGGAAAAACATTCAGTACTTC
V: TRBV5-1; size: few; J: TRBJ2-7; length: 15; D: -; CDR3: CASSLLRPGQNEQYF; DNA: TGCGCCAGCAGCTTACTACGGCCGGGACAAAACGAGCAGTACTTC
V: TRBV6-5; size: few; J: TRBJ2-7; length: 13; D: -; CDR3: CASRWLTPYEQYF; DNA: TGTGCCAGCCGATGGTTAACCCCATACGAGCAGTACTTC
V: TRBV24-1; size: few; J: TRBJ2-5; length: 17; D: TRBD1; CDR3: CATSDATGWAVRETQYF; DNA: TGTGCCACCAGTGATGCGACAGGGTGGGCGGTTCGAGAGACCCAGTACTTC
V: TRBV4-1; size: few; J: TRBJ2-1; length: 18; D: TRBD2; CDR3: CASSQVPNGRNQPHEQFF; DNA: TGCGCCAGCAGCCAAGTACCCAACGGGAGGAATCAACCACATGAGCAGTTCTTC
V: TRBV20-1; size: -; J: TRBJ2-7; length: 16; D: TRBD2; CDR3: CSARALTSGIYYEQYF; DNA: TGCAGTGCTAGAGCCCTGACTAGCGGGATTTACTACGAGCAGTACTTC
V: TRBV4-1; size: few; J: TRBJ2-4; length: 17; D: -; CDR3: CASSQDPTIIAKNIQYF; DNA: TGCGCCAGCAGCCAAGACCCTACTATTATAGCCAAAAACATTCAGTACTTC
V: TRBV11-1; size: -; J: TRBJ2-7; length: 14; D: -; CDR3: CASSLRETSYEQYF; DNA: TGTGCCAGCAGCTTAAGGGAGACGTCCTACGAGCAGTACTTC